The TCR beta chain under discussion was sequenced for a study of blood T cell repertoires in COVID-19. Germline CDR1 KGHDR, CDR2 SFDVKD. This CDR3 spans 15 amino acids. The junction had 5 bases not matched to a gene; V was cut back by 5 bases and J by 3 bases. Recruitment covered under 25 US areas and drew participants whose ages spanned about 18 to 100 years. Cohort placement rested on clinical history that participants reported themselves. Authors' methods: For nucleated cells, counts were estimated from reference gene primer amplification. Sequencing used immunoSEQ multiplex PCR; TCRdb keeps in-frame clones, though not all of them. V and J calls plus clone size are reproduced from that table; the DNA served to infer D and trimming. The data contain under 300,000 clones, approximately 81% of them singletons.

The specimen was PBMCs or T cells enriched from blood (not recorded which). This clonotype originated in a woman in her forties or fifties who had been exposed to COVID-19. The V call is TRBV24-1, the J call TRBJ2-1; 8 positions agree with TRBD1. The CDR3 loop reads CATSGSGTGYNEQFF. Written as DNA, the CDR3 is TGTGCCACCAGTGGTTCCGGGACAGGCTACAATGAGCAGTTCTTC.